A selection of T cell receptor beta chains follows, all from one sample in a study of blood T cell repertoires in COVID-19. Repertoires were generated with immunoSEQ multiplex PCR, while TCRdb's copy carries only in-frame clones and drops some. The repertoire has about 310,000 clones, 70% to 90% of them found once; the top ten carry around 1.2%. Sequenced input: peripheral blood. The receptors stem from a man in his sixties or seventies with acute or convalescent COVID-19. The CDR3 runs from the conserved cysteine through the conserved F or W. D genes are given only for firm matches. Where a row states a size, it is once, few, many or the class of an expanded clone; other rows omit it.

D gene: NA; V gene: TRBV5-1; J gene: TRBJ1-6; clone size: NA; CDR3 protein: CASARQDNSPLHF; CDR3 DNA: TGCGCCAGCGCTAGACAGGATAATTCACCCCTCCACTTT
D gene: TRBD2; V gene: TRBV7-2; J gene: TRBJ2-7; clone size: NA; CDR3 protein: CASSLILNSGGASYEQYF; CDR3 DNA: TGTGCCAGCAGCTTAATATTAAATAGCGGGGGGGCGTCTTACGAGCAGTACTTC
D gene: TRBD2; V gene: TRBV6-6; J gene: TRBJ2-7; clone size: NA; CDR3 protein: CASTLTSGATYEQYF; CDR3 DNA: TGTGCCAGCACCCTGACTAGCGGGGCAACCTACGAGCAGTACTTC
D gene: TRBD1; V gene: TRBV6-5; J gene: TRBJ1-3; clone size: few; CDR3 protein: CASRVGQASGNTIYF; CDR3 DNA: TGTGCCAGCAGGGTAGGACAGGCCTCTGGAAACACCATATATTTT
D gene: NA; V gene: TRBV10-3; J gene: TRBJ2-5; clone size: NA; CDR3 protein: CAIRRGGAQETQYF; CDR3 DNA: TGTGCCATCAGAAGGGGAGGAGCCCAAGAGACCCAGTACTTC
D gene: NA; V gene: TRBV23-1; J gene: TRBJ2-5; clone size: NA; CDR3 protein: CASSQESPTIQETQYF; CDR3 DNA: TGCGCCAGCAGTCAGGAGAGTCCCACAATTCAAGAGACCCAGTACTTC
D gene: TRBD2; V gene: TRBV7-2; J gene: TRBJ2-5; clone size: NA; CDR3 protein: CASIKGIAGGQETQYF; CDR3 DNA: TGTGCCAGCATCAAGGGGATAGCGGGCGGCCAAGAGACCCAGTACTTC
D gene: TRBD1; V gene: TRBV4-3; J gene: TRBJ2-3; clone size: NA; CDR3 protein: CASSPDRDGDTQYF; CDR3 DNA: TGCGCCAGCAGTCCCGACAGGGACGGAGATACGCAGTATTTT
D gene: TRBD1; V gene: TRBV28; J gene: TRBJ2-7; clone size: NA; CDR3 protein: CASSLPTPTGYSYEQYF; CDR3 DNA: TGTGCCAGCAGTCTACCTACCCCGACAGGGTACTCCTACGAGCAGTACTTC
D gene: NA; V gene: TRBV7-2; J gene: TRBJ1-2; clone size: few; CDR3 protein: CASSLTNHNRVRVGYTF; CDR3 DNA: TGTGCCAGCAGCTTAACAAATCACAACAGGGTCCGTGTTGGCTACACCTTC
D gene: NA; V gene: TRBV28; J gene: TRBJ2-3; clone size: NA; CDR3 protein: CAIHTTGTDTQYF; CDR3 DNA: TGTGCCATCCATACCACGGGCACAGATACGCAGTATTTT
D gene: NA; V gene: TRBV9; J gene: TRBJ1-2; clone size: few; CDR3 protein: CASSVGSAGSYGYTF; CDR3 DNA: TGTGCCAGCAGCGTAGGTTCAGCAGGAAGCTATGGCTACACCTTC
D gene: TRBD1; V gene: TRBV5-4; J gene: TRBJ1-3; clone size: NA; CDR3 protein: CASSRQGTLGSGNTIYF; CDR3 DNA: TGTGCCAGCAGCCGACAGGGGACACTAGGCTCTGGAAACACCATATATTTT
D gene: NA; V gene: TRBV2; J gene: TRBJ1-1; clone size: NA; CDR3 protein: CASKVIGENTEAFF; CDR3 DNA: TGTGCCAGCAAGGTAATAGGGGAGAACACTGAAGCTTTCTTT
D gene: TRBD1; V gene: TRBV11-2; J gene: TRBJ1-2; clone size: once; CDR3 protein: CASSLPDRGGYTF; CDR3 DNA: TGTGCCAGCAGCCTCCCCGACAGGGGAGGCTACACCTTC
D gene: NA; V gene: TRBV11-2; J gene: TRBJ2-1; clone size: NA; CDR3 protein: CASSSSAYNEQFF; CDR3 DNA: TGTGCCAGCAGTTCCTCCGCCTACAATGAGCAGTTCTTC
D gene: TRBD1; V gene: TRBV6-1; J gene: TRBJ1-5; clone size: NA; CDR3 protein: CASRQGSNQPQHF; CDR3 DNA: TGTGCCAGCAGACAGGGGAGCAATCAGCCCCAGCATTTT
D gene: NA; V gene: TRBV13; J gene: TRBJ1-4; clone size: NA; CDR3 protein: CASRRRDRIEKLFF; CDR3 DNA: TGTGCCAGCAGGCGGAGGGACCGGATAGAAAAACTGTTTTTT
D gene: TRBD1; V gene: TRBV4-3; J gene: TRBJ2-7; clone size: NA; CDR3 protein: CASSQGRTGSYEQYF; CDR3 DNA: TGCGCCAGCAGCCAGGGGAGGACAGGGAGCTACGAGCAGTACTTC
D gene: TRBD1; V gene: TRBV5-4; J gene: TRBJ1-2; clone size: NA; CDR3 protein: CASSSKDRGQGYGYTF; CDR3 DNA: TGTGCCAGCAGCTCGAAAGACAGGGGGCAGGGCTATGGCTACACCTTC
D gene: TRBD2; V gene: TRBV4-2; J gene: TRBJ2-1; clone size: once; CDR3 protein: CASSQVIAGASYNEQFF; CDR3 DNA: TGTGCCAGCAGCCAAGTTATAGCGGGAGCTTCCTACAATGAGCAGTTCTTC
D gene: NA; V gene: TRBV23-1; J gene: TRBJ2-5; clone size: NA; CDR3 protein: CASSQSEEAGLAEETQYF; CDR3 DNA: TGCGCCAGCAGTCAATCTGAGGAGGCGGGGCTAGCTGAAGAGACCCAGTACTTC
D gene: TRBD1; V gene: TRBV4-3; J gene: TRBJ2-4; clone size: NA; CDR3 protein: CASSRFEGANIQYF; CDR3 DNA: TGCGCCAGCAGCAGATTCGAGGGGGCTAACATTCAGTATTTC
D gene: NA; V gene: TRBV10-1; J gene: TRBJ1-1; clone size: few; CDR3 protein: CASRVDRNTEAFF; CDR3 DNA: TGCGCCAGCAGGGTGGACAGGAACACTGAAGCTTTCTTT
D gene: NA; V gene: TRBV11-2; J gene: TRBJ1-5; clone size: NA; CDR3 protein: CASSTTGFQPQHF; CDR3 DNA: TGTGCCAGCAGCACAACAGGGTTCCAGCCCCAGCATTTT
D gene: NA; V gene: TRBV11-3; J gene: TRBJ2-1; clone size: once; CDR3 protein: CASSFRSGSSYNEQFF; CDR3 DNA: TGTGCCAGCAGCTTCCGAAGCGGAAGCTCCTACAATGAGCAGTTCTTC
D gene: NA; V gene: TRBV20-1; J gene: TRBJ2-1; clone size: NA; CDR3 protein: CSASETGVNEQFF; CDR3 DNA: TGCAGTGCTAGTGAGACAGGTGTAAATGAGCAGTTCTTC
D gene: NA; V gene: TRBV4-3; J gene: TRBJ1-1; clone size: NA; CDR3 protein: CASSQVQQMNTEAFF; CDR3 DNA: TGCGCCAGCAGCCAAGTTCAACAGATGAACACTGAAGCTTTCTTT
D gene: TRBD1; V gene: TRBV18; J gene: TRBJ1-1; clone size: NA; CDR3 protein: CASSLTGQNTEAFF; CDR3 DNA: TGTGCCAGCTCGCTGACAGGGCAGAACACTGAAGCTTTCTTT
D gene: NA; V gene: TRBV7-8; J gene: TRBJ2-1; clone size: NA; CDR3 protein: CASSPLTGNNEQFF; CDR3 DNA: TGTGCCAGCAGCCCCCTTACAGGGAACAATGAGCAGTTCTTC
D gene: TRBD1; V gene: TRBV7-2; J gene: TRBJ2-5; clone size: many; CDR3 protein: CASSSTGGPETQYF; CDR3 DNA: TGTGCCAGCAGCTCGACAGGGGGCCCGGAGACCCAGTACTTC
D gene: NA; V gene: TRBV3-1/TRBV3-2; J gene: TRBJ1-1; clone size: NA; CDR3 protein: CASSLLGGDEAFF; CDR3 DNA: TGTGCCAGCAGCCTTCTAGGGGGGGATGAAGCTTTCTTT
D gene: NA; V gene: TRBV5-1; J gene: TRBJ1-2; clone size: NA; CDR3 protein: CASRPDTGSNYGYTF; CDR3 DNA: TGCGCCAGCCGTCCGGACACTGGATCTAACTATGGCTACACCTTC
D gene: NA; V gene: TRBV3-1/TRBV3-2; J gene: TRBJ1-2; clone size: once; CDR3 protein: CASSQDSRGYYGYTF; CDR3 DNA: TGTGCCAGCAGCCAAGATTCGAGAGGCTATTATGGCTACACCTTC
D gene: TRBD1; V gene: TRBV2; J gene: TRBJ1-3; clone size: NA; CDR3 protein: CASSEQGAGNTIYF; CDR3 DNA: TGTGCCAGCAGTGAACAGGGGGCTGGAAACACCATATATTTT
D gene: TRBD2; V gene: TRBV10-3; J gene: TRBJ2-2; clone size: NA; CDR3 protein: CAINLAGTGSGELFF; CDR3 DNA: TGTGCCATCAATCTAGCGGGTACAGGGTCCGGGGAGCTGTTTTTT
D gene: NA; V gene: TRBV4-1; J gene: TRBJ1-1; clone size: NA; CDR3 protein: CASSPSGAMNTEAFF; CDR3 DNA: TGCGCCAGCAGCCCCAGTGGGGCCATGAACACTGAAGCTTTCTTT
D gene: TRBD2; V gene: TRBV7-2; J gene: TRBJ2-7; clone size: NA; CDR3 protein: CASSRGGRAEEQYF; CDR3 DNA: TGTGCCAGCAGCCGGGGCGGGAGGGCGGAGGAGCAGTACTTC
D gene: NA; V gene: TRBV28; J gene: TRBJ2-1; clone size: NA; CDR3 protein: CASSLGPGTHEQFF; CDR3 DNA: TGTGCCAGCAGTTTGGGCCCCGGGACACATGAGCAGTTCTTC
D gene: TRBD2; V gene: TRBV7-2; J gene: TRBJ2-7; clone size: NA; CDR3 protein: CASSLRDYRPYEQYF; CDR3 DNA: TGTGCCAGCAGCTTACGGGACTACCGACCCTACGAGCAGTACTTC
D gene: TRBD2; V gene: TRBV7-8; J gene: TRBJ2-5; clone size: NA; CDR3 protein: CASTPGTSGKETQYF; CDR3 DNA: TGTGCCAGCACCCCCGGGACTAGCGGTAAAGAGACCCAGTACTTC
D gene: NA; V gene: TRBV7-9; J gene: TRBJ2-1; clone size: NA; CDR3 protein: CASSFGLTSYNEQFF; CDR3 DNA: TGTGCCAGCAGCTTCGGACTTACCTCCTACAATGAGCAGTTCTTC
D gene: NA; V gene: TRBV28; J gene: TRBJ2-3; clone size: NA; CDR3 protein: CASRSLGRSGFTDTQYF; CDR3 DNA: TGTGCCAGCAGATCTCTAGGTCGATCGGGTTTCACAGATACGCAGTATTTT
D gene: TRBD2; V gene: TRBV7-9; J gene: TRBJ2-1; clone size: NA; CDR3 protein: CASARLAGANNEQFF; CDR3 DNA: TGTGCCAGTGCCCGACTAGCGGGAGCCAACAATGAGCAGTTCTTC
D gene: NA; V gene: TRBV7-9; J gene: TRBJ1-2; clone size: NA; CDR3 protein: CASSYSRDSDGYTF; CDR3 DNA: TGTGCCAGCAGCTATTCGCGGGACTCAGATGGCTACACCTTC
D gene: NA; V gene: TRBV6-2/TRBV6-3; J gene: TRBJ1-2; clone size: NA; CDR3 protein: CASSLGPGHLLRANYGYTF; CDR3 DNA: TGTGCCAGCAGCCTCGGGCCGGGACACCTACTCAGAGCTAACTATGGCTACACCTTC
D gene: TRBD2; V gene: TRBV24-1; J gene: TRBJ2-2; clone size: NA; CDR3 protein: CATRERGGPGELFF; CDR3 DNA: TGTGCCACCAGAGAGCGGGGTGGACCCGGGGAGCTGTTTTTT
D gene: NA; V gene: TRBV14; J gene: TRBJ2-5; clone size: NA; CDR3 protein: CASSQSLASETQYF; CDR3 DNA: TGTGCCAGCAGCCAATCACTAGCAAGTGAGACCCAGTACTTC
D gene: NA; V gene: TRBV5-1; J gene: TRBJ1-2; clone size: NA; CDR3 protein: CASSLVTANYGYTF; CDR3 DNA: TGCGCCAGCAGCTTGGTTACAGCTAACTATGGCTACACCTTC
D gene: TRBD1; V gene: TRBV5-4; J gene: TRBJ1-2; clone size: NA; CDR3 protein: CASSLGGDGYTF; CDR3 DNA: TGTGCCAGCAGCTTAGGGGGCGATGGCTACACCTTC
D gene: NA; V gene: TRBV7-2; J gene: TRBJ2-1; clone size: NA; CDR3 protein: CASSLDGSFDEQFF; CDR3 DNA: TGTGCCAGCAGCTTAGACGGGAGTTTCGATGAGCAGTTCTTC
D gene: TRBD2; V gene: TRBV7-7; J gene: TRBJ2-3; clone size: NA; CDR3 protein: CASSLSAGGGTDTQYF; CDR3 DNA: TGTGCCAGCAGCTTATCTGCGGGGGGGGGCACAGATACGCAGTATTTT